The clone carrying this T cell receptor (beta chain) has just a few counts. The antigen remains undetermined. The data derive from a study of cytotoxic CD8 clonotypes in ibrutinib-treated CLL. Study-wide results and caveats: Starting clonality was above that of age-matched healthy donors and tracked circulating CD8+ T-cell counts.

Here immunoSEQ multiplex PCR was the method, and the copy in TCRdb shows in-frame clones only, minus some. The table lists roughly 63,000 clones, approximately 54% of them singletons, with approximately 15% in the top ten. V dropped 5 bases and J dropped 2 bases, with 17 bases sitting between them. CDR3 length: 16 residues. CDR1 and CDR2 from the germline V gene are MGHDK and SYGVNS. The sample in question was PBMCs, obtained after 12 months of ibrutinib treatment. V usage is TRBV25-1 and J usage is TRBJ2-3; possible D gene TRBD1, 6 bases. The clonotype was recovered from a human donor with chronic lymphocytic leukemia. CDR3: CASSPGHPGTTDTQYF. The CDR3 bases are TGTGCCAGCAGTCCGGGACACCCCGGAACCACAGATACGCAGTATTTT.